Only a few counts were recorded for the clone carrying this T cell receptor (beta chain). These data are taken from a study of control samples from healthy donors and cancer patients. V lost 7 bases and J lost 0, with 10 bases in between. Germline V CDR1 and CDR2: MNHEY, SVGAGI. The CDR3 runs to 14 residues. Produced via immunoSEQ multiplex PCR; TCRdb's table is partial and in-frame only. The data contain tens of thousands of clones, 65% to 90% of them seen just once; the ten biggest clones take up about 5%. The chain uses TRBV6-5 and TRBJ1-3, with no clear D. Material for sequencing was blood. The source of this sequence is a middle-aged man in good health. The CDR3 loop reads CASMSGFSGNTIYF. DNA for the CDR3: TGTGCCAGCATGTCGGGGTTCTCTGGAAACACCATATATTTT.